These 8 T cell receptor beta chains came from one sample sequenced in a study of CD4 T cells in relation to SARS-CoV-2 and coronaviruses. The repertoire was sequenced with immunoSEQ multiplex PCR; TCRdb's copy has only in-frame clones and lacks some. The sample carries some 21,000 clones, about 80% recorded once. Unexposed donor CD4+ T cells date from 2011-2018, before the COVID-19 pandemic. CD4+ T cells were isolated from the cells after 10 days of culture. These receptors' antigens are unknown. Sequencing used CD4+ T cells from PBMCs, cultured in vitro. These receptor sequences come from a human donor in good health.

V and J are TRBV12-3 or TRBV12-4 and TRBJ2-7; 9 bases map to TRBD2. Trimming took 5 bases from V and 3 from J; bases not matched to a gene: 2. The CDR3 loop spans 13 amino acids. The CDR3 DNA reads as TGTGCCAGCAGTCGACTAGCGGACTACGAGCAGTACTTC. This gives the protein CASSRLADYEQYF.

The J gene is TRBJ2-5, the V gene TRBV5-1; TRBD1 matches at 9 bases. The CDR3 has 15 residues. The V gene's germline CDR1 is SGHRS and CDR2 YFSETQ. With V trimmed by 4 bases and J by 5 bases, 9 bases remained unmatched. CDR3 in DNA: TGCGCCAGCAGCGGGGGGGGGACAGGGTCGGAGACCCAGTACTTC. This sequence encodes CASSGGGTGSETQYF.

The chain joins TRBV24-1 to TRBJ2-1; D is perhaps TRBD2 (5 bases). The CDR3 extends over 13 amino acids. V lost 7 bases to trimming and J lost 4 bases, with 10 bases between them. Per the germline V gene, CDR1 is KGHDR and CDR2 is SFDVKD. In DNA form, the CDR3 reads TGTGCCACCAGGGGAGACGGATACAATGAGCAGTTCTTC. It translates to CATRGDGYNEQFF.

This sequence joins TRBV4-2 and TRBJ2-1; 7 bases map to TRBD2. This CDR3 is 15 amino acids long. The J segment lost 8 bases and the V segment lost 4 bases, leaving 11 bases of the junction unmatched. Germline V gene sequence: CDR1 LGHNA, CDR2 YNFKEQ. CDR3 DNA: TGTGCCAGCAGCCCACTTCCGGGAGGCGCAGATGAGCAGTTCTTC. Amino acid sequence: CASSPLPGGADEQFF.

The rearrangement uses TRBV6-5 and TRBJ1-1; D ambiguous. The CDR3 extends over 14 amino acids. The V and J ends lost 7 bases and 0 bases respectively, with 12 bases between them. From germline, CDR1 is MNHEY and CDR2 SVGAGI. CDR3 sequence (DNA): TGTGCCAGCATCGACCGGACGGTGAACACTGAAGCTTTCTTT. This gives the protein CASIDRTVNTEAFF.

This rearrangement joins TRBV9 to TRBJ1-3, with 7 bases lining up with TRBD1. V shed 2 bases and J 2 bases; nucleotides not matched to a gene: 7. CDR1 and CDR2 (germline): SGDLS, YYNGEE. This CDR3 is built from 16 residues. The CDR3 is CASSVTGQGAGNTIYF. The DNA of the CDR3 is TGTGCCAGCAGCGTTACCGGCCAGGGGGCTGGAAACACCATATATTTT.

This clone was picked up one time. The CDR3 is CASSPMGEGSPLHF. For the CDR3, the DNA is TGTGCCAGCAGCCCCATGGGGGAGGGATCACCCCTCCACTTT. The chain links TRBV7-9 to TRBJ1-6, with D maybe TRBD1 (5 bases). The CDR3 runs 14 residues. CDR1 and CDR2 from the germline V gene are SEHNR and FQNEAQ (reference sequence). Deletions cut 5 bases from V and 10 bases from J, with 15 bases between. The entire variable domain, with the rest obtained from reference TRBV7-9 and TRBJ1-6, is as follows: DTGVSQNPRHKITKRGQNVTFRCDPISEHNRLYWYRQTLGQGPEFLTYFQNEAQLEKSRLLSDRFSAERPKGSFSTLEIQRTEQGDSAMYLCASSPMGEGSPLHFGNGTRLTVT.

This clone occurred a few times. The chain is built from TRBV2 and TRBJ1-1; unclear D gene. The CDR3 runs to 17 residues. Between the trimmed V and J ends, which lost 5 bases and 1 base, there was a span of 20 bases. CDR1 and CDR2 from the germline V gene are SNHLY and FYNNEI. CDR3 amino acids: CASSLLGVEQRNTEAFF. As DNA, the CDR3 is TGTGCCAGCAGTCTATTAGGAGTCGAACAGAGGAACACTGAAGCTTTCTTT.